Each of the 21 T cell receptor beta chains below was sequenced from the same sample in a study of shared clonotypes between healthy human individuals. The naive CD8 population came from CD45RO-negative cells selected for CCR7, without terminally differentiated effector memory CD45RA+ cells. Assay used: immunoSEQ multiplex PCR; TCRdb lists only in-frame clones, some missing. The table records around 2,000,000 clones, less than 95% of them present only once. Sequenced sample: naive CD8+ T cells sorted from blood. The receptors come from a man younger than 35 in good health.

This rearrangement joins TRBV28 to TRBJ2-2; 8 nucleotides agree with TRBD2. The CDR3 is made up of 16 amino acids. V dropped 6 bases and J dropped 1; count of bases not matched to a gene: 7. The germline V gene has CDR1 MDHEN and CDR2 SYDVKM. The CDR3 is CASSPRGVQNTGELFF. CDR3 DNA sequence: TGTGCCAGCAGCCCGCGGGGGGTTCAGAACACCGGGGAGCTGTTTTTT. Filled out from reference TRBV28 and TRBJ2-2, the complete variable domain reads DVKVTQSSRYLVKRTGEKVFLECVQDMDHENMFWYRQDPGLGLRLIYFSYDVKMKEKGDIPEGYSVSREKKERFSLILESASTNQTSMYLCASSPRGVQNTGELFFGEGSRLTVL.

The chain employs TRBV30 and TRBJ2-4, with D maybe TRBD1 (5 bases). Germline assignment: CDR1 GTSNPN and CDR2 SVGIG (reference sequence). The CDR3 is 14 residues long. Trimming cost V 5 bases and J 4 bases, with 15 bases left between them. DNA of the CDR3: TGTGCCTGGGCAGGGTTGAGTTGGAAAAACATTCAGTACTTC. This translates into CAWAGLSWKNIQYF. Filled out from reference TRBV30 and TRBJ2-4, the complete variable domain reads SQTIHQWPATLVQPVGSPLSLECTVEGTSNPNLYWYRQAAGRGLQLLFYSVGIGQISSEVPQNLSASRPQDRQFILSSKKLLLSDSGFYLCAWAGLSWKNIQYFGAGTRLSVL.

The chain couples TRBV7-9 to TRBJ2-1, with 9 nucleotides matching TRBD1. Germline-derived CDR1 and CDR2 are SEHNR and FQNEAQ (reference sequence). CDR3 length: 16 residues. V gave up 4 bases and J gave up 3 bases; unmatched junction bases: 7. The CDR3 DNA is TGTGCCAGCAGCTCAGTGGGACAGGGCCTCTACAATGAGCAGTTCTTC. This gives the protein CASSSVGQGLYNEQFF.

This clone appeared once. This sample also contains other DNA sequences that code for the same CDR3. This chain uses TRBV19 with TRBJ2-7; no clear D gene. Germline-derived CDR1 and CDR2 are LNHDA and SQIVND (reference sequence). V was shortened by 3 bases and J by 0 bases, with 9 bases between the two germline ends. The CDR3 is 14 residues long. The DNA of the CDR3 is TGTGCCAGTAGTATTGCGGCAGGCTCCTACGAGCAGTACTTC. This encodes CASSIAAGSYEQYF.

The chain carries TRBV7-3 and TRBJ1-5, with TRBD1 matching 9 bases. CDR1 and CDR2 from the germline V gene are SGHTA and FQGTGA. The CDR3 consists of 15 residues. V was clipped by 1 base and J by 7 bases; unmatched bases: 5. The CDR3 DNA sequence: TGTGCCAGCAGCTTAAAGGGACAGGGCGAGCAGCCCCAGCATTTT. It translates to CASSLKGQGEQPQHF.

A single count supports this clone. This chain joins TRBV10-2 and TRBJ2-4; tentatively, D is TRBD2 (6 bases). V shed 0 bases and J shed 3 bases, with 12 bases lying between them. The CDR3 extends over 16 amino acids. Germline V gene sequence: CDR1 WSHSY, CDR2 SAAADI. CDR3 coding DNA: TGCGCCAGCAGTGAGTCGTGGGGGGAAGGCAAAAACATTCAGTACTTC. It is translated as CASSESWGEGKNIQYF.

This chain uses TRBV5-6 with TRBJ1-4; no reliable D call. This CDR3 has 16 residues. Per the germline V gene, CDR1 is SGHDT and CDR2 is YYEEEE. V was clipped by 1 base and J by 3 bases, with 13 bases between them. The CDR3 DNA reads TGTGCCAGCAGCTTGTTTGGCTTGATAGCTAATGAAAAACTGTTTTTT. Translated, it gives CASSLFGLIANEKLFF.

The rearrangement links TRBV4-3 to TRBJ2-3; 11 nucleotides agree with TRBD1. CDR3 length: 15 amino acids. With V trimmed by 4 bases and J by 6 bases, 6 bases remained unmatched. Germline assignment: CDR1 LGHNA and CDR2 YSLEER. CDR3 amino acids: CASSPRTGGVDTQYF. CDR3 nucleotide sequence: TGCGCCAGCAGCCCCCGGACAGGGGGCGTGGATACGCAGTATTTT.

This clone has only one observation. J is TRBJ2-1 and V is TRBV7-8, with D possibly called TRBD1 or TRBD2 (6 bases each). V was clipped by 0 bases and J by 5 bases, with 14 bases between them. The CDR3 has 16 residues. From germline, CDR1 is SGHVS and CDR2 FQNEAQ. The CDR3 reads CASSLALIGGHNEQFF. The CDR3 nucleotides are TGTGCCAGCAGCTTAGCGCTAATCGGGGGCCACAATGAGCAGTTCTTC.

This clone occurred once. The rearrangement uses TRBV7-6 and TRBJ2-1, with 7 positions matching TRBD2. The CDR3 runs to 18 residues. J gave up 3 bases and V 2 bases, and 13 bases lay outside the gene matches. Per germline, CDR1 SGHVS and CDR2 FNYEAQ. CDR3 in amino acids: CASSLFAPPGLNYNEQFF. DNA of the CDR3: TGTGCCAGCAGCTTATTCGCGCCGCCGGGACTAAACTACAATGAGCAGTTCTTC. Full variable domain (remainder filled in from reference TRBV7-6 and TRBJ2-1): GAGVSQSPRYKVTKRGQDVALRCDPISGHVSLYWYRQALGQGPEFLTYFNYEAQQDKSGLPNDRFSAERPEGSISTLTIQRTEQRDSAMYRCASSLFAPPGLNYNEQFFGPGTRLTVL.

CDR3 in amino acids: CASSEERPGNTIYF. The CDR3 DNA follows: TGTGCCAGCAGCGAGGAACGTCCTGGAAACACCATATATTTT. The chain links TRBV9 to TRBJ1-3; no clear D. CDR3 length equals 14 residues. Per germline, CDR1 SGDLS and CDR2 YYNGEE. Trimming stripped 3 bases from V and 2 bases from J, with 9 bases between.

The chain combines TRBV7-9 with TRBJ1-1; TRBD1 matches at 9 bases. With 8 bases clipped from V and 4 bases from J, the junction kept 11 bases outside the gene matches. Germline loops: CDR1 SEHNR, CDR2 FQNEAQ (reference sequence). The CDR3 is made up of 15 amino acids. The CDR3 spells CASPGTGFPSTEAFF. The CDR3 nucleotides read TGTGCCAGCCCCGGGACAGGGTTCCCAAGCACTGAAGCTTTCTTT.

This chain uses TRBV9 with TRBJ2-3; 8 nucleotides match TRBD2. This CDR3 region has 16 residues. From germline, CDR1 is SGDLS and CDR2 YYNGEE. Losses at the gene ends were 4 bases for V and 2 bases for J; bases not matched to a gene: 9. CDR3 sequence reads: CASSPRGGGNTDTQYF. The CDR3 nucleotides are TGTGCCAGCAGCCCGAGGGGCGGGGGGAACACAGATACGCAGTATTTT.

The V call is TRBV4-2, the J call TRBJ2-7, with 9 bases that match TRBD2. Looked up from germline, CDR1 is LGHNA and CDR2 is YNFKEQ. V was clipped by 1 base and J by 0 bases; unmatched bases: 4. This CDR3 has 16 amino acids. The CDR3 reads CASSQVQREDSYEQYF. Written as DNA, the CDR3 is TGTGCCAGCAGCCAAGTACAGCGGGAGGACTCCTACGAGCAGTACTTC.

This clone appeared a single time. This chain uses TRBV7-9 with TRBJ1-1; D not certain. The V gene lost 6 bases and the J gene lost 5 bases, with 19 bases spanning the gap. The CDR3 has 15 amino acids. CDR1 is SEHNR and CDR2 is FQNEAQ in the germline V gene (reference sequence). The CDR3: CASSYVARDGTEAFF. The DNA of the CDR3 is TGTGCCAGCAGTTACGTCGCGAGGGATGGGACTGAAGCTTTCTTT.

About this clone itself: Additional DNA sequences in this sample encode the identical CDR3. The chain employs TRBV27 and TRBJ1-2; 7 bases agree with TRBD1. Germline lookup yields CDR1 MNHEY and CDR2 SMNVEV (reference sequence). Unmatched junction bases numbered 2, after V lost 3 bases and J lost 4 bases. This CDR3 is built from 13 residues. The CDR3 loop reads CASSLTGFYGYTF. The CDR3, as DNA: TGTGCCAGCAGTTTGACAGGGTTCTATGGCTACACCTTC.

The V and J genes are TRBV27 and TRBJ2-7; TRBD2 might be the D (5 bases). This CDR3 is built from 14 residues. Per germline, CDR1 MNHEY and CDR2 SMNVEV (reference sequence). V was cut by 6 bases and J by 1 base, with 13 bases left in between. The CDR3 region has the DNA TGTGCCAGCAGCCCTAGCACTACTTCCTACGAGCAGTACTTC. Residues: CASSPSTTSYEQYF.

This sequence joins TRBV4-3 and TRBJ1-4; no clear D gene. The CDR3 loop spans 15 amino acids. Trimming cost V 0 bases and J 1 base, with 6 bases left between them. The germline V gene encodes CDR1 LGHNA and CDR2 YSLEER. CDR3 nucleotide sequence: TGCGCCAGCAGCCAAGATACTAAAACTAATGAAAAACTGTTTTTT. Amino acids: CASSQDTKTNEKLFF.

The chain is built from TRBV13 and TRBJ1-2, with a weak D call TRBD1 (5 bases). The CDR3 loop spans 14 amino acids. Looked up from germline, CDR1 is PRHDT and CDR2 is FYEKMQ (reference sequence). V was pared by 2 bases and J by 3 bases, with 10 bases between. The CDR3 loop reads CASSLQGSHYGYTF. The CDR3 coding sequence is TGTGCCAGCAGCTTACAGGGATCTCACTATGGCTACACCTTC.

This chain joins TRBV7-8 and TRBJ2-1, with D uncertain. With 6 bases removed from V and 6 bases from J, the gap between germline ends came to 15 bases. The germline V gene encodes CDR1 SGHVS and CDR2 FQNEAQ. The CDR3 spans 14 residues. The CDR3 sequence: CASSSSLWVNEQFF. In DNA form, the CDR3 reads TGTGCCAGCAGTTCATCCCTTTGGGTCAATGAGCAGTTCTTC.

This sequence joins TRBV4-1 and TRBJ2-3; maybe TRBD2 (6 bases). CDR3 length: 16 amino acids. In germline, CDR1 is MGHRA, CDR2 YSYEKL. The germline V and J ends were trimmed by 2 bases and 6 bases, with 18 bases remaining between them. The CDR3 sequence is CASSQSGTGARDTQYF. Written as DNA, the CDR3 is TGCGCCAGCAGCCAATCGGGGACGGGAGCTAGGGATACGCAGTATTTT.